This TCR beta chain stems from a study of T cell repertoires in cytomegalovirus infection. Germline values: CDR1 MDHEN, CDR2 SYDVKM. The CDR3 totals 13 residues. The V end lost 3 bases, the J end lost 2 bases, and 7 bases lay between the germline ends. TCRdb passed the reads through MiXCR, listing each CDR3 protein once. The sample contains about 920,000 distinct CDR3 sequences, 31% of which appear only once. The table lists this clonotype with a few counts. What it binds is unknown. Source: cultured CD8+ T cells from PBMCs, taken from culture after CMV antigen stimulation. This TCR came from a human donor in good health (CMV status not recorded). Some clones in this sample may be carry-over from other donors' samples. The rearrangement links TRBV28 to TRBJ1-2, with D uncertain. DNA for the CDR3: TGTGCCAGCAGTTTTCAGGAAAACTATGGCTACACCTTC. Its protein product is CASSFQENYGYTF.